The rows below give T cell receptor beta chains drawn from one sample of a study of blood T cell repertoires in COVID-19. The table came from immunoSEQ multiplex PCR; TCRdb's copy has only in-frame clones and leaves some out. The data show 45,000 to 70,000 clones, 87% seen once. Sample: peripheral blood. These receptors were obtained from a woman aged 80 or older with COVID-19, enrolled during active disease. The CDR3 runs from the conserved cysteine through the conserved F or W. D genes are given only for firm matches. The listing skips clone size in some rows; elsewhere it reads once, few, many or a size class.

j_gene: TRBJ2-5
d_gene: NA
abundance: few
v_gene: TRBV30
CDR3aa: CAWSPMETQYF
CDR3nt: TGTGCCTGGAGTCCTATGGAGACCCAGTACTTC

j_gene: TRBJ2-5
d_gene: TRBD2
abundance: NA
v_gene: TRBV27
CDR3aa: CASSFASGGQETQYF
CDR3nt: TGTGCCAGCAGTTTCGCTAGCGGGGGCCAAGAGACCCAGTACTTC

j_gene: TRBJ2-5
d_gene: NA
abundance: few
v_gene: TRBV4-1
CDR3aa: CASSLGTAQETQYF
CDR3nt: TGCGCCAGCAGCCTCGGGACTGCCCAAGAGACCCAGTACTTC

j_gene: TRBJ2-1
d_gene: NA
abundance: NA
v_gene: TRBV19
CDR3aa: CAPRGGRQLNEQFF
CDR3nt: TGTGCCCCTAGGGGGGGACGGCAACTGAATGAGCAGTTCTTC

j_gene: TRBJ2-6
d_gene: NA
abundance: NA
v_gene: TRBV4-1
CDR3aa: CASSQVSSPTGANVLTF
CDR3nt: TGCGCCAGCAGCCAAGTTAGCAGTCCCACTGGGGCCAACGTCCTGACTTTC

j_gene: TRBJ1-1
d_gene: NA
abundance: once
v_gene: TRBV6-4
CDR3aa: CASSFTTGNTEAFF
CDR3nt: TGTGCCAGCAGCTTCACTACAGGGAACACTGAAGCTTTCTTT

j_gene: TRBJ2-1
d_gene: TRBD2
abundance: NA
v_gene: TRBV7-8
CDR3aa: CASSPGGGFVRIEQFF
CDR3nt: TGTGCCAGCAGCCCCGGGGGGGGGTTTGTGCGTATCGAGCAGTTCTTC

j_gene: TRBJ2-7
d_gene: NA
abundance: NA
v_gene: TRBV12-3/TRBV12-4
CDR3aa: CASSLRTAYEQYF
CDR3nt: TGTGCCAGCAGTCTACGGACAGCCTACGAGCAGTACTTC

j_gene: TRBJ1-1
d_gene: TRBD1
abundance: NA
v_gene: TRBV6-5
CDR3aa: CAGTGGYTEAFF
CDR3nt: TGTGCCGGGACAGGGGGTTACACTGAAGCTTTCTTT

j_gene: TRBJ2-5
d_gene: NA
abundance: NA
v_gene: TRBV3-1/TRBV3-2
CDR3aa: CASSQDWLAGDQETQYF
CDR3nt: TGTGCCAGCAGCCAAGATTGGTTGGCAGGGGACCAAGAGACCCAGTACTTC

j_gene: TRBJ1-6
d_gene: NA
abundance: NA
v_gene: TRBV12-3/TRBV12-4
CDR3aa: CASSPAGASPLHF
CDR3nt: TGTGCCAGCAGTCCGGCAGGGGCTTCACCCCTCCACTTT

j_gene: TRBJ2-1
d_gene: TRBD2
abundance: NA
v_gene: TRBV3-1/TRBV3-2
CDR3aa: CASSQASGGAHEQFF
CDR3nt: TGTGCCAGCAGCCAAGCTAGCGGGGGGGCCCATGAGCAGTTCTTC

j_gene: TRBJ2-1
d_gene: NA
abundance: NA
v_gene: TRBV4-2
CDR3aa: CASSQAGGPNEQFF
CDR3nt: TGTGCCAGCAGCCAAGCCGGGGGGCCAAATGAGCAGTTCTTC

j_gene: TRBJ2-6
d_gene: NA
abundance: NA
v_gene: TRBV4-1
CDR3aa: CASTYGYSGGAGANVLTF
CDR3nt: TGCGCCAGCACCTACGGGTATTCCGGAGGGGCTGGGGCCAACGTCCTGACTTTC

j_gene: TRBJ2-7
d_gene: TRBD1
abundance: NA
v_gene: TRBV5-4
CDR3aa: CASSHAKNRGLYEQYF
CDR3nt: TGTGCCAGCAGCCACGCCAAGAACAGGGGGCTTTACGAGCAGTACTTC

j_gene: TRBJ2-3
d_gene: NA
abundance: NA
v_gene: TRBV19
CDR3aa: CASSIDLGRPTHTQYF
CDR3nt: TGTGCCAGTAGTATAGATCTGGGCAGGCCCACCCATACGCAGTATTTT

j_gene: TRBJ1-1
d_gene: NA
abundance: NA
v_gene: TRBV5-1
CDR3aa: CASSGQGVSTEAFF
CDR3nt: TGCGCCAGCAGTGGGCAAGGGGTCTCGACTGAAGCTTTCTTT

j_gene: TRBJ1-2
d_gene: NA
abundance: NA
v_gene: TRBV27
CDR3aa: CASSLYRPGPNYGYTF
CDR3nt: TGTGCCAGCAGTTTATACAGGCCAGGGCCTAACTATGGCTACACCTTC

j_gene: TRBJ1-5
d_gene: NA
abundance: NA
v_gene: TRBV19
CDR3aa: CASSSGTLGNQPQHF
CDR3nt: TGTGCCAGTAGTTCGGGTACCTTGGGCAATCAGCCCCAGCATTTT

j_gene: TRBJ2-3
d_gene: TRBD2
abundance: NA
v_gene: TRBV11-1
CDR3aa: CASSLVAGGPTDTQYF
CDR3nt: TGTGCCAGCAGCCTCGTAGCGGGGGGACCGACAGATACGCAGTATTTT

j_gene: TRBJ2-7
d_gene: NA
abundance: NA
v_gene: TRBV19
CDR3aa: CASISEQYF
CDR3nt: TGTGCCAGTATCTCCGAGCAGTACTTC

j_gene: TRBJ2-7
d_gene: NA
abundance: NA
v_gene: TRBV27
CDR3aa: CASSYTGTSRAYEQYF
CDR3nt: TGTGCCAGCAGTTACACCGGGACATCGCGAGCCTACGAGCAGTACTTC

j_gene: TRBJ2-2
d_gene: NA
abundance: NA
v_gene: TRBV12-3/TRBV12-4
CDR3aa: CASTSYRSRELFF
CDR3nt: TGTGCCAGCACCTCCTACAGGTCCCGGGAGCTGTTTTTT

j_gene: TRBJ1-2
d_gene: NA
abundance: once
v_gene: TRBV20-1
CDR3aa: CSASAWGVVDGYTF
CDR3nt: TGCAGTGCTAGTGCTTGGGGAGTCGTTGATGGCTACACCTTC

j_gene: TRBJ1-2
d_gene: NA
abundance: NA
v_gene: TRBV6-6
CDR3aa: CASSYPNFYGYTF
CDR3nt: TGTGCCAGCAGTTACCCAAATTTCTATGGCTACACCTTC

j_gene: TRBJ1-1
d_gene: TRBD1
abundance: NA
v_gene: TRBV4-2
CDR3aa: CASTQGADTEAFF
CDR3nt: TGTGCCAGCACCCAGGGGGCGGACACTGAAGCTTTCTTT

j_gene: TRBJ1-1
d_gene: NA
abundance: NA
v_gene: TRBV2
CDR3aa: CASSPTPGNTEAFF
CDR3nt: TGTGCCAGCAGTCCCACGCCGGGGAACACTGAAGCTTTCTTT

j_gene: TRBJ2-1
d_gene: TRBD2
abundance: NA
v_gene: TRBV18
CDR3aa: CASSPQEGLAGINEQFF
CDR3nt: TGTGCCAGCTCACCGCAAGAGGGACTAGCGGGGATCAATGAGCAGTTCTTC

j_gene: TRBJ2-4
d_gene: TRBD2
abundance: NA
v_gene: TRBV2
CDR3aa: CASKRGGIAKNIQYF
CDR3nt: TGTGCCAGCAAGCGGGGGGGCATCGCCAAAAACATTCAGTACTTC

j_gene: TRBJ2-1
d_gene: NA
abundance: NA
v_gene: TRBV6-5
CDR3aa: CASRSWEVGDDEQFF
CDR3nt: TGTGCCAGCAGGTCCTGGGAGGTCGGGGACGATGAGCAGTTCTTC

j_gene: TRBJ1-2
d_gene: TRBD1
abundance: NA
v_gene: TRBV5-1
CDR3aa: CASSSGQGYGYTF
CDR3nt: TGCGCCAGCAGCTCCGGACAGGGCTATGGCTACACCTTC

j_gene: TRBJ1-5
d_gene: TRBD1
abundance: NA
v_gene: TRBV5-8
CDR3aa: CASSPKGQGYQPQHF
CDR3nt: TGTGCCAGCAGCCCTAAGGGACAGGGTTATCAGCCCCAGCATTTT

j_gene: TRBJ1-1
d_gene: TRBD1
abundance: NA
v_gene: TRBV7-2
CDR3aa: CASSSRQGGTEAFF
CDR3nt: TGTGCCAGCAGCTCGCGACAGGGAGGCACTGAAGCTTTCTTT

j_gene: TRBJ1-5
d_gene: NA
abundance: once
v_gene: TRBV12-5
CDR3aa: CASGLSHGQPQHF
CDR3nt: TGTGCTAGTGGTTTGTCCCACGGTCAGCCCCAGCATTTT

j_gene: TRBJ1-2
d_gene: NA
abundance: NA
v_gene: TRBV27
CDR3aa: CASSQQGKGYTF
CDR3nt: TGTGCCAGCAGTCAGCAGGGGAAGGGCTACACCTTC

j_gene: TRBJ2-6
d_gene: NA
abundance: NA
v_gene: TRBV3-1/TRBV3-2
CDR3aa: CASSHPRTASGANVLTF
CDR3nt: TGTGCCAGCAGCCACCCAAGGACAGCCTCTGGGGCCAACGTCCTGACTTTC

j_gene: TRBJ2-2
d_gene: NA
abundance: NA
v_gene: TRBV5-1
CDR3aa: CASSLAGTGELFF
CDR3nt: TGCGCCAGCAGCTTGGCCGGCACCGGGGAGCTGTTTTTT

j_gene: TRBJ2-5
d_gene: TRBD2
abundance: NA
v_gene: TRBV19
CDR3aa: CASSRTSGGVQETQYF
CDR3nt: TGTGCCAGTAGTAGGACTAGCGGGGGGGTCCAAGAGACCCAGTACTTC

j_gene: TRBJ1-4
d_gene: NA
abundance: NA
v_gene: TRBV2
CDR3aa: CASSEEKVRGEKLFF
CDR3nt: TGTGCCAGCAGTGAAGAAAAGGTTAGGGGAGAAAAACTGTTTTTT

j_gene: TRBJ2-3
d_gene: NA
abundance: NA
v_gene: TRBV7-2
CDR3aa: CASSTGFHGTDTQYF
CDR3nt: TGTGCCAGCAGCACGGGATTTCACGGGACAGATACGCAGTATTTT

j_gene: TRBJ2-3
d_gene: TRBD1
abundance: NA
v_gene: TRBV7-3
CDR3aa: CASSRGQMGTDTQYF
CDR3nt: TGTGCCAGCAGCCGGGGACAGATGGGCACAGATACGCAGTATTTT

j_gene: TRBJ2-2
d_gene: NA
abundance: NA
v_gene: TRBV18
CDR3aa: CASSPQNRNTGELFF
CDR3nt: TGTGCCAGCTCACCACAGAACAGAAACACCGGGGAGCTGTTTTTT

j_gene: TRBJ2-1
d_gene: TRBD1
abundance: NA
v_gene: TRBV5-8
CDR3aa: CASSLHSGDRVEQFF
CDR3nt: TGTGCCAGCAGCCTACATTCAGGGGACAGGGTTGAGCAGTTCTTC